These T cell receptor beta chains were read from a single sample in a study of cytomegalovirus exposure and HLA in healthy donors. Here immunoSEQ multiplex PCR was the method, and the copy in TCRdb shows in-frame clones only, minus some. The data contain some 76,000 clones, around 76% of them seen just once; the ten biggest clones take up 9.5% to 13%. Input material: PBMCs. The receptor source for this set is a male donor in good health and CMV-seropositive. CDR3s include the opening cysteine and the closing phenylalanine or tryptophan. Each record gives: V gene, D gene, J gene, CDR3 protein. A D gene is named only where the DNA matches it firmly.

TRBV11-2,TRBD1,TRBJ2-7,CASSLEGQGRLYEQYF
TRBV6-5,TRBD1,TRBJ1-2,CASKRDRGVYGYTF
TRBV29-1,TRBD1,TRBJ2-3,CSVTDRGGTDTQYF
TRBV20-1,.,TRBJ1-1,CSAGDGGAFF
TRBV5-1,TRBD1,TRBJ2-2,CASSLGQSTGELFF
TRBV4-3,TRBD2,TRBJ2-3,CASSQDRSSGVVDTQYF
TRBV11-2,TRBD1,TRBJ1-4,CASSSPGQPGGLFF
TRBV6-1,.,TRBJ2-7,CASRESYEQYF
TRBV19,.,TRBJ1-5,CASKGDRNQPQHF
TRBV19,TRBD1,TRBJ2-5,CASRKTGGETQYF
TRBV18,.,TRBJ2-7,CASSPPATHDEQYF
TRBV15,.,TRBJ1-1,CATSVGWGGAGGTEAFF
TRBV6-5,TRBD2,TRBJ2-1,CASSYSTFGRNEQFF
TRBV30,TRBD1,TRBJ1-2,CAWKKGRGAYGYTF